The sample holds one count of the clone carrying this TCR beta chain. The sample belongs to a study of T cell responses to AZD1222 COVID-19 vaccine. Trimming removed 4 bases from V and 5 bases from J, with 9 bases in between. The CDR3 extends over 13 amino acids. Looked up from germline, CDR1 is SGHAT and CDR2 is FQDESV (reference sequence). Sequencing was performed with immunoSEQ multiplex PCR; in TCRdb, only in-frame clones are kept and a portion is missing. This sample has tens of thousands of clones, with roughly 90% found just once. The receptor was isolated from an adult who received the AZD1222 COVID-19 vaccine. This chain connects TRBV11-1 to TRBJ2-1; maybe TRBD2 (6 bases). The starting material was peripheral blood, obtained 28 days after the second AZD1222 dose. CDR3 coding DNA: TGTGCCAGCAGCTCCGGGACTCACAATGAGCAGTTCTTC. It yields the protein CASSSGTHNEQFF.